This T cell receptor beta chain is drawn from a study of T cells in Graves' hyperthyroidism and ophthalmopathy. Amplification of TCR beta CDR3 regions used RNA as the template. HTBI primers were used for first-round RT-PCR of the TCR CDR3. TCRdb redid the calling of the multiplex PCR reads with MiXCR, one entry per CDR3 protein. This repertoire shows roughly 650,000 distinct CDR3 sequences, about 16% found once; its top ten account for about 3.5%. A remark on this clonotype: Its matching antigen is unknown.

Exclusions: uncontrolled infection, other autoimmune disease, pregnancy, lactation. Orbital computed tomography, thyroid ultrasound, serum thyroxine and TRAb, and clinical symptoms together informed the diagnoses. Findings of the study overall: Most thyroid clonotypes expanded above 0.001 were also detected in blood. A 13 V-J signature model discriminated ophthalmopathy versus stable hyperthyroidism.

The sequence derives from a middle-aged woman with Graves' ophthalmopathy. The sample comprised blood.

Here the CDR3 reads CASGLGRDRGPYTQYF. The CDR3 nucleotides are TGTGCTAGTGGTTTGGGACGGGACAGGGGACCTTATACGCAGTATTTT. The V call is TRBV12-5, the J call TRBJ2-3, with TRBD1 identical over 10 bases. The J segment lost 7 bases and the V segment lost 1 base, leaving 8 bases of the junction unmatched. CDR1 LGHNT and CDR2 FRNRAP come from the germline V gene. CDR3 length: 16 amino acids.